This T cell receptor beta chain is from a study of T cells in Graves' hyperthyroidism and ophthalmopathy. Study outcomes and limitations: Blood also showed most of the thyroid clonotypes that were expanded above 0.001. Onset of ophthalmopathy came a median around 6.2 months after the model predicted it.

RNA transcripts were the template for amplifying TCR beta CDR3 regions. TCR CDR3 underwent first-round RT-PCR with the HTBI primer set. TCRdb itself ran the multiplex PCR reads through MiXCR, one entry per CDR3 protein. The sample yields 130,000 to 150,000 distinct CDR3 sequences, approximately 20% seen once. This clonotype was counted between two and nine times. Its target is not known. Hyperthyroidism, newly diagnosed and lasting under 2 months, affected patients aged 18 to 65. Orbital computed tomography and thyroid ultrasound, together with serum TRAb and thyroxine and clinical symptoms, were used for diagnoses. This CDR3 contains 13 residues. CDR1 and CDR2 (germline): SQVTM, ANQGSEA. V lost 3 bases and J 4 bases, leaving 12 bases between the germline ends.

V usage is TRBV29-1 and J usage is TRBJ2-5, with D possibly matching TRBD2 (6 bases). Sample: blood. This clonotype was sampled from a woman between 50 and 59 years old with Graves' hyperthyroidism that later progressed to Graves' ophthalmopathy. The CDR3 sequence: CSVEEGMLETQYF. CDR3 in DNA: TGCAGCGTTGAGGAGGGAATGTTAGAGACCCAGTACTTC.